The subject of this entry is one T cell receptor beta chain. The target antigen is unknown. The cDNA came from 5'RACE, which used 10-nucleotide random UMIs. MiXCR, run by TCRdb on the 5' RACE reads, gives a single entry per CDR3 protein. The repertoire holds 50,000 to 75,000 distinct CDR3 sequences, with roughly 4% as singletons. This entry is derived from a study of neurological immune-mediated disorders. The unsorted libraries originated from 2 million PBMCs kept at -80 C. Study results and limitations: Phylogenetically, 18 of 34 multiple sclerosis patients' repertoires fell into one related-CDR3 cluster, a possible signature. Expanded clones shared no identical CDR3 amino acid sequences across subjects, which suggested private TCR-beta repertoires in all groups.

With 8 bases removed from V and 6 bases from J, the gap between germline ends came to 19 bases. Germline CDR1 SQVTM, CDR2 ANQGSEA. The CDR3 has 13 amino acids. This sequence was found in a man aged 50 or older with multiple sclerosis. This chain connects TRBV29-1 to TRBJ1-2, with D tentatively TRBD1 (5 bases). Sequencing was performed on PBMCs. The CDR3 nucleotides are TGCAGCTCCCAGTACGGGACCGGCAATGGCTACACCTTC. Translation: CSSQYGTGNGYTF.